This TCR beta chain is drawn from a study of human T cells and chemical hapten exposure. Study-wide context: Readings were taken at 6 days from patch tests that had applied 0.01% DPC to the upper back.

As for time point: pre-sensitization, week 0. Sample treatment: therapeutic diphenylcyclopropenone sensitization with weekly scalp DPC. This clonotype was seen repeatedly, ten times or more. TCRdb reprocessed the RACE reads via MiXCR and lists one record per CDR3 protein. The table records 180,000 or so distinct CDR3 sequences, roughly 30% of them present only once. Germline values: CDR1 SQVTM, CDR2 ANQGSEA. The CDR3 length is 15 residues. The ends lost 8 bases at V and 5 bases at J; junction bases unmatched: 9. The chain employs TRBV29-1 and TRBJ2-1; TRBD2 matches at 13 bases. The sample in question was whole blood, obtained in connection with sensitization to the hapten diphenylcyclopropenone (DPC). This TCR came from a woman under 40 with alopecia areata. Some clones in this sample may be carry-over from other donors' samples. DNA of the CDR3: TGCAGCTCGAGACTAGCGGGGGGCAAGAACAATGAGCAGTTCTTC. It translates to CSSRLAGGKNNEQFF.